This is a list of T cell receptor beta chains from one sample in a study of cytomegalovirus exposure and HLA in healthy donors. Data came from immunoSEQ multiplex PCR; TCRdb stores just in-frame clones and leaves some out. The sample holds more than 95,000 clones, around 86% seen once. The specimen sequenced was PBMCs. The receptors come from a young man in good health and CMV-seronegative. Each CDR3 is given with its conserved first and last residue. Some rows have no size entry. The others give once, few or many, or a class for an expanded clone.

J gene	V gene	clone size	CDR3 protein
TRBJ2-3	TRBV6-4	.	CASRRTSGSTDTQYF
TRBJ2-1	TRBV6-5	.	CASSYSLYNEQFF
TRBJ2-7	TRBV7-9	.	CASSISGYEQYF
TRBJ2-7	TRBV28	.	CASRETGGIHEQYF
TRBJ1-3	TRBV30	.	CAWSPARASGNTIYF
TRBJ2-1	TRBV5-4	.	CASSLYVRPGRDEQFF
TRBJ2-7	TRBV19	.	CASSPPGSSYEQYF
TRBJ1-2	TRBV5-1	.	CASRYDREGYTF
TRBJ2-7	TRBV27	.	CASSLKGQGAYEQYF
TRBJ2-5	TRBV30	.	CAWRPRRKGLQETQYF
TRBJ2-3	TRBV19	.	CASSKGLAPDTQYF
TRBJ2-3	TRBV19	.	CASSPGGGVTDTQYF
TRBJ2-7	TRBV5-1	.	CASSLGQGAGLEQYF
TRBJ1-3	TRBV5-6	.	CASSGTLGNTIYF
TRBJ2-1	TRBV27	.	CASNRRGKVGNEQFF
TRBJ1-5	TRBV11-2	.	CASSLGRVGTGDQPQHF
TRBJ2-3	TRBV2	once	CASESGDTQYF
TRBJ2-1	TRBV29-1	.	CSVEDGTSGSDEQFF
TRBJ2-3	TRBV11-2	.	CATLTGGGTDTQYF
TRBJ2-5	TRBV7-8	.	CASSDQPGQQETQYF
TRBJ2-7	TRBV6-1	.	CASSVNRGSSYEQYF
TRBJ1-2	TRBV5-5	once	CASSQTGREDYGYTF
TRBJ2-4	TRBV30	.	CAWGARDKIGRGIAIAKNIQYF
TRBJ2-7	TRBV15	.	CATSRVDTYEQYF
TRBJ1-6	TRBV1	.	CTSSQDWTAPSSYNSPLHF
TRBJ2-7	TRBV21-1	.	CASSKGPGRKTGSEQYF
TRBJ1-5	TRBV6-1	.	CASSDRPPGQPQHF
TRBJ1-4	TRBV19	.	CASSMESFGSEKLFF
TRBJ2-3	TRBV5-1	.	CASSPLAGAYTDTQYF
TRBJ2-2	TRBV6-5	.	CASRGTGGHTGELFF
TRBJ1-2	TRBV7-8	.	CASSPRDRDYGYTF